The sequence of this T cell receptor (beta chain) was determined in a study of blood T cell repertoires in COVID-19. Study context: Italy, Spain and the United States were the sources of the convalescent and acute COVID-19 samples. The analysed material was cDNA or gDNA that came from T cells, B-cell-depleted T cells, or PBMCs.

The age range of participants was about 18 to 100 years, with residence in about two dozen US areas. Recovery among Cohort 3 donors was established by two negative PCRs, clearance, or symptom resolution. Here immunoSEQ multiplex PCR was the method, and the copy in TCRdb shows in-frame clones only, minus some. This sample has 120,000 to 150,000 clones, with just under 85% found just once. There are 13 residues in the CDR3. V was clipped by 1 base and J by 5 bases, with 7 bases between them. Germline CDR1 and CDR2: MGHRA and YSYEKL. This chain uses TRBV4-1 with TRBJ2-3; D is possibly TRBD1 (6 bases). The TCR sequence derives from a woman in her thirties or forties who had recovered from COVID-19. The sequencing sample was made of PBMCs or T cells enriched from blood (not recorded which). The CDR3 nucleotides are TGCGCCAGCAGCCAAGTAGGGGGAGATACGCAGTATTTT. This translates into CASSQVGGDTQYF.